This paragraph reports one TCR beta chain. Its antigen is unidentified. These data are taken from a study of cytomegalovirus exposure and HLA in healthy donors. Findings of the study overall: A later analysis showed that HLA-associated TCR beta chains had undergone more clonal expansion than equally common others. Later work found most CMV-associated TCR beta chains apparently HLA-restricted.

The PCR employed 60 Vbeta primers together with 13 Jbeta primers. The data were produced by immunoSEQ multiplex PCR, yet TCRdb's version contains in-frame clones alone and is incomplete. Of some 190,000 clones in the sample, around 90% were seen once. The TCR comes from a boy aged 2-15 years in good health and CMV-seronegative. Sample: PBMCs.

The CDR3 loop reads CASRNTQGSGGYTF. DNA for the CDR3: TGTGCCAGCAGAAACACACAGGGTAGTGGAGGCTACACCTTC. The chain combines TRBV6-5 with TRBJ1-2, with D perhaps matching TRBD1 (6 bases). Germline CDR1 reads MNHEY; CDR2 reads SVGAGI. V lost 6 bases and J 8 bases, leaving 19 bases between the germline ends. The CDR3 has 14 amino acids.